Sequencing of this T cell receptor beta chain was carried out in a study of T cell responses to AZD1222 COVID-19 vaccine. Study outcomes and limitations: Baseline serostatus was positive in only six AZD1222 recipients. Per reports, nearly half of all spike-specific TCRs target regions that are unmutated in variants. Two doses of AZD1222 preceded a rise in Spike-specific TCR breadth and depth.

The CDR3 loop spans 17 amino acids. V shed 2 bases and J shed 0 bases, with 16 bases lying between them. This clone was seen once. What it recognizes is unknown. Clones were sequenced by immunoSEQ multiplex PCR, and TCRdb holds only the in-frame ones, with some missing. The table has 120,000 or so clones, approximately 92% seen once. The rearrangement links TRBV23-1 to TRBJ1-2; D gene uncertain. TRBV23-1 falls under the ORF class, with uncertain function. The source is an adult who received the AZD1222 COVID-19 vaccine. The sample consisted of peripheral blood, taken 28 days after the second AZD1222 dose. The CDR3 sequence: CASSQGTLRRSNYGYTF. CDR3 sequence (DNA): TGCGCCAGCAGTCAAGGTACGCTTCGGAGATCTAACTATGGCTACACCTTC.